The 11 T cell receptor beta chains below all came from one sample that was sequenced in a study of blood T cell repertoires in COVID-19. The method was immunoSEQ multiplex PCR; TCRdb's version includes in-frame clones alone and lacks a portion of them. This sample has about 270,000 clones, with approximately 90% found just once. Sequencing was performed on PBMCs or T cells enriched from blood (not recorded which). The receptors stem from a man between 35 and 55 years old who had been exposed to COVID-19.

The gene calls are TRBV7-9 and TRBJ1-2; 7 bases align to TRBD1. V shed 5 bases and J 1 base; nucleotides not matched to a gene: 7. This CDR3 has 15 amino acids. The germline CDR1 and CDR2 sequences are SEHNR and FQNEAQ (reference sequence). CDR3 residues: CASSMDRIDNYGYTF. The DNA of the CDR3 is TGTGCCAGCAGCATGGACAGGATTGATAACTATGGCTACACCTTC.

CDR3 in DNA: TGTGCCTGGACCCCCTCCAAGGGAGGCTATGGCTACACCTTC. It is translated as CAWTPSKGGYGYTF. The rearrangement links TRBV30 to TRBJ1-2; no reliable D call. This CDR3 comprises 14 residues. V was trimmed by 4 bases and J by 4 bases, leaving 16 bases between them. Germline values: CDR1 GTSNPN, CDR2 SVGIG (reference sequence).

J is TRBJ2-3 and V is TRBV12-2; TRBD2 is the table's D call and was not checked against the DNA. TRBV12-2 is shown as a pseudogene. This CDR3 comprises 18 residues. The CDR3 loop reads CASRLAVELSGPTDTQYF. CDR3 sequence (DNA): TGTGCAAGTCGCTTAGCTGTGGAGTTGAGCGGTCCGACGGATACGCAGTATTTT.

The chain combines TRBV5-6 with TRBJ2-7, with D unresolved. Trimming left V 3 bases short and J 6 bases short, with 13 bases between. Germline assignment: CDR1 SGHDT and CDR2 YYEEEE. The CDR3 is 13 residues long. CDR3 residues: CASSSGDPFEQYF. The CDR3 coding sequence is TGTGCCAGCAGCTCCGGAGATCCCTTCGAGCAGTACTTC.

The chain couples TRBV5-6 to TRBJ1-3, with 10 bases matching TRBD1. V dropped 4 bases and J dropped 0; count of bases not matched to a gene: 1. The CDR3 spans 15 residues. CDR1 and CDR2 from the germline V gene are SGHDT and YYEEEE. CDR3 DNA: TGTGCCAGCAGCGGGGACAGGGGCTCTGGAAACACCATATATTTT. Protein sequence: CASSGDRGSGNTIYF.

The chain carries TRBV30 and TRBJ2-7, with a possible D match to TRBD2 (6 bases). The germline V and J ends were trimmed by 3 bases and 0 bases, with 9 bases remaining between them. CDR3 size: 13 residues. Germline CDR1 is GTSNPN and CDR2 is SVGIG (reference sequence). For the CDR3, the DNA is TGTGCCTGGAGGCGGGACCTCTCCTACGAGCAGTACTTC. It codes for CAWRRDLSYEQYF.

The rearrangement uses TRBV27 and TRBJ1-1; tentatively, D is TRBD1 (6 bases). This CDR3 is 17 amino acids long. Between the trimmed V and J ends, which lost 4 bases and 7 bases, there was a span of 25 bases. CDR1 and CDR2 from the germline V gene are MNHEY and SMNVEV (reference sequence). In DNA, the CDR3 is TGTGCCAGCAGTTGGGGGCCCCCCCAACAGGGATCGATTGAAGCTTTCTTT. Translated: CASSWGPPQQGSIEAFF.

The chain carries TRBV19 and TRBJ1-1, with 7 bases identical to TRBD1. Germline V gives CDR1 LNHDA, CDR2 SQIVND (reference sequence). This CDR3 is built from 13 residues. J was trimmed by 4 bases and V by 5 bases; bases with no gene match: 4. The CDR3: CASSSAGGTEAFF. Here the CDR3 DNA reads TGTGCCAGTAGTTCCGCAGGGGGCACTGAAGCTTTCTTT.

The chain uses TRBV4-1 and TRBJ1-4, with 10 bases lining up with TRBD1. This CDR3 contains 18 residues. V lost 3 bases to trimming and J lost 7 bases; unmatched junction nucleotides: 14. Germline V CDR1 and CDR2: MGHRA, YSYEKL. As DNA, the CDR3 is TGCGCCAGCAGCCAGGGACAGGGGAGTTATACGCCAGGTGAAAAACTGTTTTTT. It translates to CASSQGQGSYTPGEKLFF.

The genes are TRBV27 and TRBJ2-1, with unresolved D. V lost 6 bases and J 0 bases, leaving 6 bases between the germline ends. Looked up from germline, CDR1 is MNHEY and CDR2 is SMNVEV (reference sequence). The length of the CDR3 is 13 residues. The CDR3 coding sequence is TGTGCCAGCAGGCCTAGCTCCTACAATGAGCAGTTCTTC. Protein product: CASRPSSYNEQFF.

This chain joins TRBV7-3 and TRBJ2-2; perhaps TRBD1 as D (5 bases). V lost 0 bases and J lost 2, with 10 bases in between. This CDR3 region has 16 residues. Germline values: CDR1 SGHTA, CDR2 FQGTGA. CDR3 DNA: TGTGCCAGCAGCTTAACGGCCAGGGATAACACCGGGGAGCTGTTTTTT. Translated: CASSLTARDNTGELFF. Variable domain in full (rest from reference TRBV7-3 and TRBJ2-2): GAGVSQTPSNKVTEKGKYVELRCDPISGHTALYWYRQSLGQGPEFLIYFQGTGAADDSGLPNDRFFAVRPEGSVSTLKIQRTERGDSAVYLCASSLTARDNTGELFFGEGSRLTVL.